A selection of T cell receptor beta chains follows, all from one sample in a study of identical twins. TCRdb fed the 5' RACE reads into MiXCR, producing one record per CDR3 protein. The sample includes around 1.7 million distinct CDR3 sequences, 25% to 35% of them seen just once. Sequenced: cord blood. The receptors shown here come from a newborn girl in good health. Both conserved end residues are part of each CDR3. Each record gives: J gene, V gene, D gene, clone size, CDR3 DNA, CDR3 protein. D genes are given only for firm matches. Size is stated for part of the rows, as once, few or many counts, or as a class when the clone is expanded.

TRBJ2-7,TRBV24-1,.,.,TGTGCCACCATTACCGGGACCGCTTCCTACGAGCAGTACTTC,CATITGTASYEQYF
TRBJ2-5,TRBV20-1,TRBD1,.,TGCAGTGCTAGGGACAAGGACAGGTTCGCCGATATCCAGTACTTC,CSARDKDRFADIQYF
TRBJ1-3,TRBV30,.,.,TGTGGAGAAAGGGGTTCTGGAAACACCATATATTTT,CGERGSGNTIYF
TRBJ1-4,TRBV7-2,.,many,TGTGCCAGCAGTCTTCGGGGCGGCGCTAATGAAAAACTGTTTTTT,CASSLRGGANEKLFF
TRBJ2-7,TRBV2,TRBD1,.,TGTGCCAGCACCCCCGGGACAGGGGTGCACGAGCAGTACTTC,CASTPGTGVHEQYF
TRBJ2-5,TRBV9,TRBD2,few,TGTGCCAGCAGCCCCCGGACTAGTTTTGCTCCGGAGACCCAGTACTTC,CASSPRTSFAPETQYF
TRBJ2-7,TRBV10-3,TRBD2,.,TGTGCCATCAGGACAGGGCTTGAGACTAGCGGGAGAGCCGAGCAGTACTTC,CAIRTGLETSGRAEQYF
TRBJ1-1,TRBV29-1,.,few,TGCAGCGCCTTAGGCATTGAAGCTTTCTTT,CSALGIEAFF
TRBJ1-2,TRBV20-1,TRBD1,many,TGCAGTGCTAGAGCCTACAGGGGTGGCTACACCTTC,CSARAYRGGYTF
TRBJ1-1,TRBV20-1,.,.,TGCAGTGCTAGCCAGGGGTTGGTGAACACTGAAGCTTTCTTT,CSASQGLVNTEAFF
TRBJ2-3,TRBV3-1,.,.,TGTGCCAGCAGCCAAGAAGGGGCCCCCAGAGATACGCAGTATTTT,CASSQEGAPRDTQYF
TRBJ1-2,TRBV24-1,.,.,TGTGCCACCAGTGATTCCCCGGCAGGGAGAGGAGGCTACACCTTC,CATSDSPAGRGGYTF
TRBJ2-5,TRBV20-1,TRBD2,few,TGCAGTGCTCCTATTCCGGGGGGGAAACAAGAGACCCAGTACTTC,CSAPIPGGKQETQYF
TRBJ2-1,TRBV20-1,TRBD2,.,TGCAGTGCTAGACTAGCGGGAGGGATGTGGTACAATGAGCAGTTCTTC,CSARLAGGMWYNEQFF
TRBJ2-1,TRBV7-9,TRBD2,.,TGTGCCAGCAGCACGCCAACAGGACTAGGCTCCTACAATGAGCAGTTCTTC,CASSTPTGLGSYNEQFF
TRBJ1-1,TRBV12-3/TRBV12-4,TRBD1,few,TGTGCCAGCAGTTTAGCCCAGGGGGTGGCTTTCTTT,CASSLAQGVAFF
TRBJ2-4,TRBV5-1,.,.,TGCGCCAGCAGCTTGACTGGTTTCAAAAACATTCAGTACTTC,CASSLTGFKNIQYF
TRBJ1-2,TRBV24-1,.,.,TGTGCCACCAGTGCGGCCGGGGATGGCTACACCTTC,CATSAAGDGYTF
TRBJ2-1,TRBV28,.,.,TGTGCCAGCAGGCCTCTTAGAGAGCAGTTCTTC,CASRPLREQFF
TRBJ2-1,TRBV7-2,TRBD2,.,TGTGCCAGCAGCTTAGCGCAAGGCGGGAGCTCCTACAATGAGCAGTTCTTC,CASSLAQGGSSYNEQFF
TRBJ2-6,TRBV6-6,TRBD1,many,TGTGCCAGCAGTGGCAGGGGGAAGGGGGCCAACGTCCTGACTTTC,CASSGRGKGANVLTF
TRBJ1-6,TRBV7-2,.,few,TGTGCCAGCAGCTTTAGCCCACAGGGCCCCTATAATTCACCCCTCCACTTT,CASSFSPQGPYNSPLHF
TRBJ2-3,TRBV5-1,.,.,TGCGCCAGCAGCTCTCACCTCCTCGGGCAGTATTTT,CASSSHLLGQYF
TRBJ1-2,TRBV5-1,.,.,TGCGTCAGCAGCTTGGAGTGGTACGGCTATGGCTACACCTTC,CVSSLEWYGYGYTF
TRBJ2-1,TRBV28,.,.,TGTGCCCGCAGTTTGGAGAGCTCCTACAATGAGCAGTTCTTC,CARSLESSYNEQFF
TRBJ2-5,TRBV7-2,TRBD2,once,TGTGCCAGCAGCTTAACAACTAGCGGGAGGGCCTTTAAGACCCAGTACTTC,CASSLTTSGRAFKTQYF
TRBJ2-2,TRBV28,.,.,TGTGCCAGCAGTTTCTGGCAGAACACCGGGGAGCTGTTTTTT,CASSFWQNTGELFF
TRBJ2-6,TRBV24-1,.,few,TGTGCCACCAGTGATTCGCCCGAGACTGCGTCTGGGGCCAACGTCCTGACTTTC,CATSDSPETASGANVLTF
TRBJ2-7,TRBV12-3/TRBV12-4,.,.,TGTGCCAGCCAAAGAGGAAGCTACCACGAGCAGTACTTC,CASQRGSYHEQYF
TRBJ2-2,TRBV24-1,.,.,TGTGCCACCAGTGATTTGGGGCAGCCAGCCACGGGGGAGCTGTTTTTT,CATSDLGQPATGELFF
TRBJ1-6,TRBV12-3/TRBV12-4,.,few,TGTGCCAGCATCCTTCCACCCTCAGGCAATTCACCCCTCCACTTT,CASILPPSGNSPLHF
TRBJ1-1,TRBV5-1,.,.,TGCGCCAGCAGCTTGCGGGGATGGGCAGACGCCAGGGGCACTGAAGCTTTCTTT,CASSLRGWADARGTEAFF
TRBJ1-5,TRBV6-1,TRBD1,.,TGTGCCAGCAGCCCGCCCAGACGCTCAGGGGGGGTCTTTAGGAATCAGCCCCAGCATTTT,CASSPPRRSGGVFRNQPQHF
TRBJ2-7,TRBV6-1,.,.,TGTGCCAGCAAAATGACCGCTTCTTCTTCCTACGAGCAGTACTTC,CASKMTASSSYEQYF
TRBJ2-3,TRBV27,.,many,TGTGCCAGCAGTTTACATAACTCCGAGGCAGGCACAGATACGCAGTATTTT,CASSLHNSEAGTDTQYF
TRBJ1-4,TRBV4-1,.,.,TGCGCCAGCAGCCACCCAGTAGAGGCTAATGAAAAACTGTTTTTT,CASSHPVEANEKLFF
TRBJ1-1,TRBV3-1,.,.,TGTGCCAGCAGCCAATCCGGCAGGAAGAACACTGAAGCTTTCTTT,CASSQSGRKNTEAFF
TRBJ2-1,TRBV4-2,TRBD2,few,TGTGCCAGCAGCCGCGGGACTAGCGGGACTTTCTACAATGAGCAGTTCTTC,CASSRGTSGTFYNEQFF
TRBJ2-7,TRBV4-1,.,.,TGCGCCAGCAGCCAAGATTCAAACAGCTTCTACGAGCAGTACTTC,CASSQDSNSFYEQYF
TRBJ2-1,TRBV12-3/TRBV12-4,.,.,TGTGCCAGCAGTTTATTCGGGTTCAATGAGCAGTTCTTC,CASSLFGFNEQFF
TRBJ2-1,TRBV29-1,TRBD1,few,TGCAGCGTTTTCGGACAGGGGGCCTACAATGAGCAGTTCTTC,CSVFGQGAYNEQFF
TRBJ1-1,TRBV21-1,.,.,TGTGCCAGCAGCAGTAGACGGGGAACTGAAGCTTTCTTT,CASSSRRGTEAFF
TRBJ2-7,TRBV3-1,.,.,TGTGCCAGCAACCAAGAAGGGCCCTCCTCCTACGAGCAGTACTTC,CASNQEGPSSYEQYF
TRBJ2-5,TRBV20-1,TRBD2,.,TGCAGTGCTAGAGGACTAGCGGGGAATGAAGAGACCCAGTACTTC,CSARGLAGNEETQYF
TRBJ1-4,TRBV20-1,TRBD1,once,TGCAGTGCTAGAGGCCGGGACAGGGAAAAACTGTTTTTT,CSARGRDREKLFF
TRBJ2-1,TRBV6-2/TRBV6-3,TRBD1,.,TGTGCCAGCAGTCGACCCCGAGGCAGGGGGCAGCCATTTGAGCAGTTCTTC,CASSRPRGRGQPFEQFF
TRBJ2-1,TRBV9,.,few,TGTGCCAGCAGCGGATCCGGGGGATACAATGAGCAGTTCTTC,CASSGSGGYNEQFF
TRBJ1-2,TRBV5-1,.,many,TGCGCCAGCAGCTTGGGTGCAGGGGACTATGGCTACACCTTC,CASSLGAGDYGYTF
TRBJ2-7,TRBV25-1,TRBD1,.,TGTGCCAGCAGTGCCTCATTGGGACAGTACAATGAGCAGTACTTC,CASSASLGQYNEQYF
TRBJ1-2,TRBV7-9,.,many,TGTGCCAGCAGCCTGAACAGAAAAGATGGCTACACCTTC,CASSLNRKDGYTF
TRBJ1-5,TRBV15,.,few,TGTGCCACCAGCAGACCTCTTTCTCAGCCCCAGCATTTT,CATSRPLSQPQHF
TRBJ2-3,TRBV4-2,.,.,TGTGCCAGCAGCCAAGGCGCCGGTACGGGGCGAATAGGAGATACGCAGTATTTT,CASSQGAGTGRIGDTQYF